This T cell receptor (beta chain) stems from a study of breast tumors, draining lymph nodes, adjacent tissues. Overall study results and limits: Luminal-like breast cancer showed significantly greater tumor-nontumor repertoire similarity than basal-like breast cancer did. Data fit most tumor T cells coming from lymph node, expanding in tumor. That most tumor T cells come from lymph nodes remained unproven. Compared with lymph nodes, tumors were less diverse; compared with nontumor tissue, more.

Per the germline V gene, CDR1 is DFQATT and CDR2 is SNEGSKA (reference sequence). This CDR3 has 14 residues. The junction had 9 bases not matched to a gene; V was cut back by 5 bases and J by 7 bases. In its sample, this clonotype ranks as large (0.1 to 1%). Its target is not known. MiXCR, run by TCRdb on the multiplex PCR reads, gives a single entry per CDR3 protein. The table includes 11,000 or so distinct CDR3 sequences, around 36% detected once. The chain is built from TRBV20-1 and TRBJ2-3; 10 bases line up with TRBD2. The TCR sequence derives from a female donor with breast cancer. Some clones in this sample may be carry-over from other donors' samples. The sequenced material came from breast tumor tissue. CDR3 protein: CSAPPRTSGNTQYF. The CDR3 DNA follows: TGCAGTGCTCCACCACGGACTAGCGGTAATACGCAGTATTTT.